Listed below are T cell receptor beta chains from one sample, sequenced in a study of siplizumab effects on memory and regulatory T cells. The repertoire was sequenced with immunoSEQ multiplex PCR; TCRdb's copy has only in-frame clones and lacks some. The sample lists about 26,000 clones, about 79% occurring once. The sequenced sample was memory CD4+ T cells sorted from blood. The source of these receptors is a human donor in good health. Both conserved end residues are part of each CDR3. Fields, in order: clone size, D gene, V gene, J gene, CDR3 DNA, CDR3 protein. D genes are given only for firm matches. Size values are once, few and many counts, or a class for expanded clones, and some rows have none.

NA	NA	TRBV5-4	TRBJ2-3	TGTGCCAGCAGCTTGGGTTTAGATACGCAGTATTTT	CASSLGLDTQYF
NA	NA	TRBV6-1	TRBJ2-7	TGTGCCAGCAGTGAGAATATCAGGGGAACCTACGAGCAGTACTTC	CASSENIRGTYEQYF
NA	NA	TRBV6-5	TRBJ2-5	TGTGCCAGCAGTGCGACTTACAGGGAAGAAGAGACCCAGTACTTC	CASSATYREEETQYF
NA	TRBD2	TRBV28	TRBJ2-1	TGTGCCAGCAGTCCTCCGGGACTAGCGGCCTACAATGAGCAGTTCTTC	CASSPPGLAAYNEQFF
NA	TRBD1	TRBV27	TRBJ2-7	TGTGCCAGCAGTCTCCACTCGACAGGGGGCTCCTACGAGCAGTACTTC	CASSLHSTGGSYEQYF
NA	TRBD1	TRBV6-1	TRBJ1-3	TGTGCCAGCAGTGCACAGGGGGCGCCGGGAAACACCATATATTTT	CASSAQGAPGNTIYF
NA	NA	TRBV4-3	TRBJ1-2	TGCGCCAGCAGCCAAGACGGGCGGACCTATGGCTACACCTTC	CASSQDGRTYGYTF
once	TRBD2	TRBV7-8	TRBJ2-7	TGTGCCAGCAGCTTAGTTACTAGCGGGATAAGCGAGCAGTACTTC	CASSLVTSGISEQYF
NA	NA	TRBV5-1	TRBJ2-3	TGCGCCAGCAGCTTCGCGAGGACCGTTAGAGGCACAGATACGCAGTATTTT	CASSFARTVRGTDTQYF
NA	NA	TRBV7-9	TRBJ1-2	TGTGCCAGCAGCATTCCAGGGAGGGAGGCTCTTGGCTACACCTTC	CASSIPGREALGYTF
NA	NA	TRBV14	TRBJ2-3	TGTGCCAGCAGCCCTTTAGGTAGGGATACGCAGTATTTT	CASSPLGRDTQYF
NA	NA	TRBV14	TRBJ2-5	TGTGCCAGCAGCCAACTCCAGGGAGACGGGACCCAGTACTTC	CASSQLQGDGTQYF
NA	NA	TRBV28	TRBJ2-5	TGTGCCAGCAGGAATACACTCCTGACCGGGGTCCAAGAGACCCAGTACTTC	CASRNTLLTGVQETQYF
NA	NA	TRBV6-1	TRBJ2-7	TGTGCCAGCAGCGACCCAGGGGGGCGAGGGAACGAGCAGTACTTC	CASSDPGGRGNEQYF
NA	NA	TRBV7-8	TRBJ2-1	TGTGCCAGCAGCTTAGCAAGACTTAGTCAGCAGTTCTTC	CASSLARLSQQFF
NA	NA	TRBV11-1	TRBJ1-3	TGTGCCAGCAGCTTAACAGACCTCTCTGGAAACACCATATATTTT	CASSLTDLSGNTIYF
NA	NA	TRBV2	TRBJ2-5	TGTGCCAGCAGTGTTCTGGGAGTAGCAGAGACCCAGTACTTC	CASSVLGVAETQYF
NA	NA	TRBV6-5	TRBJ2-5	TGTGCCAGCAGCTCCCGGACCGGGGAGACCCAGTACTTC	CASSSRTGETQYF
NA	NA	TRBV10-1	TRBJ1-1	TGCGCCAGCAGGGGTGGACAGAACACTGAAGCTTTCTTT	CASRGGQNTEAFF
NA	NA	TRBV29-1	TRBJ2-5	TGCAGCGCGCCGGGACGCAACCAAGAGACCCAGTACTTC	CSAPGRNQETQYF
once	NA	TRBV28	TRBJ2-3	TGTGCCAGCAGTTTATCGCTCTCCAGCACAGATACGCAGTATTTT	CASSLSLSSTDTQYF
NA	TRBD2	TRBV6-5	TRBJ2-7	TGTGCCAGCAGTTATGGACTAGCGGGAGGCGAGCAGTACTTC	CASSYGLAGGEQYF
NA	NA	TRBV5-1	TRBJ2-7	TGCGCCAGCAGCTTGGAGGGTTACGAGCAGTACTTC	CASSLEGYEQYF
NA	NA	TRBV4-1	TRBJ1-2	TGCGCCAGCAGCCAAGATGGCCGGGGGTTGGACTATGGCTACACCTTC	CASSQDGRGLDYGYTF
NA	NA	TRBV7-2	TRBJ2-3	TGTGCCAGCAGCCTCGACCACGGCGGGCTGGCGTATTTT	CASSLDHGGLAYF